The source of this TCR beta chain is a study of blood T cell repertoires in COVID-19. Whole-study context: Sites in the United States, Italy and Spain provided acute and convalescent COVID-19 samples.

Only in-frame clones appear in the TCRdb table, and some are missing; sequencing was by immunoSEQ multiplex PCR. Here the sample spans some 150,000 clones, more than 75% being singletons. The CDR3 covers 12 residues. V was cut by 0 bases and J by 11 bases, with 13 bases left in between. Germline lookup yields CDR1 GTSNPN and CDR2 SVGIG (reference sequence). The sequence came from a human donor with acute or convalescent COVID-19. The donor label of this sample is uncertain. Specimen: peripheral blood. The genes are TRBV30 and TRBJ1-1, with D hard to call. CDR3 bases: TGTGCCTGGAGTGTACAAGGGAGGGAGGCTTTCTTT. As protein: CAWSVQGREAFF.